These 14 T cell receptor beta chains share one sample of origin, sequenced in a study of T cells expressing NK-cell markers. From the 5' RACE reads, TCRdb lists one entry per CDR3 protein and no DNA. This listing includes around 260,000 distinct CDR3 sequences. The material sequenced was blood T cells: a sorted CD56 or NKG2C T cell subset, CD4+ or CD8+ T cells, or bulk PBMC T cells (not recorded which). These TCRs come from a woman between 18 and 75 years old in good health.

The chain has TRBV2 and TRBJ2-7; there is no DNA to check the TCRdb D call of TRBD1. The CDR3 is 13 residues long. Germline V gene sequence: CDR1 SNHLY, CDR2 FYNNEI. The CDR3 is CASSRGMVDEQYF.

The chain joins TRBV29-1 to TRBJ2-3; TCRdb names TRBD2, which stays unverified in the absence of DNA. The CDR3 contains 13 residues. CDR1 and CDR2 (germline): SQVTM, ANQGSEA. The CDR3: CSVGGRTTDTQYF.

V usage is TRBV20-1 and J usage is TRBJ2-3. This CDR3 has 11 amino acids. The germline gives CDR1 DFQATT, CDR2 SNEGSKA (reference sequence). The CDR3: CSASPVDTQYF.

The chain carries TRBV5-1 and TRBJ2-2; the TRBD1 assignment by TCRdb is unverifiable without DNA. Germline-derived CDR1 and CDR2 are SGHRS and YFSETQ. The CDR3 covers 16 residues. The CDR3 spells CASSLVSGTAGGELFF.

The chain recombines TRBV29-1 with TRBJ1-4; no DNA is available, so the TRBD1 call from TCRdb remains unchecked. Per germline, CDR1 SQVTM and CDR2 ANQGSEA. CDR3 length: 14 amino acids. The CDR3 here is CSVYIPGQDQKLFF.

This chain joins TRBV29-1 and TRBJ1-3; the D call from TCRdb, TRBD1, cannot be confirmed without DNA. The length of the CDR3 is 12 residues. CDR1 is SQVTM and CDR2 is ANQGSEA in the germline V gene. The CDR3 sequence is CSVQGNGNTIYF.

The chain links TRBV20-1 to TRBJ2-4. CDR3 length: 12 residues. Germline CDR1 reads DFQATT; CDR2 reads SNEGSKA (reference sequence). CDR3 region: CSASGWKNIQYF.

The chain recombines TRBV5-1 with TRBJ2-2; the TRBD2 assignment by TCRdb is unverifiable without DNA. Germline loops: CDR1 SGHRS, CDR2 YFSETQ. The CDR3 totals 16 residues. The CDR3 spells CASKGLAGLGTGELFF. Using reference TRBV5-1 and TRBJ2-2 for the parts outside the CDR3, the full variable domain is KAGVTQTPRYLIKTRGQQVTLSCSPISGHRSVSWYQQTPGQGLQFLFEYFSETQRNKGNFPGRFSGRQFSNSRSEMNVSTLELGDSALYLCASKGLAGLGTGELFFGEGSRLTVL.

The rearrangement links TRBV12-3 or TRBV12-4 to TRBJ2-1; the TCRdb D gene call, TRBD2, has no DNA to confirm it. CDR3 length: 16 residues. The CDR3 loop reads CASTRGGGGGYNEQFF.

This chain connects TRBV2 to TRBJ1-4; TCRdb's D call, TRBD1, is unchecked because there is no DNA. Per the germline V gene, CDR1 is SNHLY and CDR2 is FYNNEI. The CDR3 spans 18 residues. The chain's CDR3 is CASSGAHRGGDNNEKLFF.

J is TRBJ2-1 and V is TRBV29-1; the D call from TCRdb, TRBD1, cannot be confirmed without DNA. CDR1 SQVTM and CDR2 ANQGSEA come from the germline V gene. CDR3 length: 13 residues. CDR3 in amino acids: CSEKTEGYNEQFF.

CDR3 loop: CSAREGSGGSGDTQYF. The chain joins TRBV20-1 to TRBJ2-3; TCRdb's assignment of TRBD2 cannot be checked, as there is no DNA. Germline-derived CDR1 and CDR2 are DFQATT and SNEGSKA (reference sequence). The CDR3 length is 16 residues.

CDR3 protein: CASKGGTGGEKLFF. The chain links TRBV6-1 to TRBJ1-4. The germline gives CDR1 MNHNS, CDR2 SASEGT. The CDR3 extends over 14 amino acids.

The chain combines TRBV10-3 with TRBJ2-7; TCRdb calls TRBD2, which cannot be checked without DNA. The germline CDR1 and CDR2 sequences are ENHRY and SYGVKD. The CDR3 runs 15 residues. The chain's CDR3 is CAIRNNPAELYEQYF.